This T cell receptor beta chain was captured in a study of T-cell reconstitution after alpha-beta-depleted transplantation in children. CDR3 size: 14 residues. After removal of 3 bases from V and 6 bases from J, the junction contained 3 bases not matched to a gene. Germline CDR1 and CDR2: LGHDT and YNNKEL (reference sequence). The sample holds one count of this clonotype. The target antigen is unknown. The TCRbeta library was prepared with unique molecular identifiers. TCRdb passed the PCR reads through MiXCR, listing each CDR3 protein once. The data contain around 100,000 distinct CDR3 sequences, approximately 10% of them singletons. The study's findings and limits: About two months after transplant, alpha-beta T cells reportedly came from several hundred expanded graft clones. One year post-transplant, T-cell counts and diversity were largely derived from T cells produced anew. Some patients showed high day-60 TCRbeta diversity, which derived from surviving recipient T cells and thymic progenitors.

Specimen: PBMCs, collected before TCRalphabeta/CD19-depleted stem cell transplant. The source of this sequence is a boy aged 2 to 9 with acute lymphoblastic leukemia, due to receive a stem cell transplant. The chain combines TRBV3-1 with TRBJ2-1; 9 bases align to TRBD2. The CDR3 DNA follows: TGTGCCAGCAGCCAGGGACTAGCAGGCAATGAGCAGTTCTTC. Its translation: CASSQGLAGNEQFF.